The sequence of this TCR beta chain was determined in a study of T cell changes during pregnancy in multiple sclerosis. Germline CDR1 is SEHNR and CDR2 is FQNEAQ (reference sequence). CDR3 length equals 14 residues. Trimming cost V 4 bases and J 8 bases; bases outside gene matches: 5. Profiling relied on immunoSEQ multiplex PCR, and the TCRdb table lists in-frame clones only, not all of them. The repertoire holds 35,000 to 45,000 clones, approximately 91% seen once, with approximately 0.6% in the top ten. This TCR was sampled from a female donor with multiple sclerosis, enrolled in a pregnancy study. The material sequenced was CD4+ T cells from peripheral blood mononuclear cells, taken in the first trimester of pregnancy. The chain uses TRBV7-9 and TRBJ1-4; 9 bases match TRBD1. The CDR3 loop reads CASSSDRGREKLFF. Here the CDR3 DNA reads TGTGCCAGCAGCTCGGACAGGGGTCGCGAAAAACTGTTTTTT.